These 19 T cell receptor beta chains were sequenced from one sample in a study of blood T cell repertoires in COVID-19. Generated by immunoSEQ multiplex PCR, the TCRdb table keeps only in-frame clones and is missing some. This sample has around 120,000 clones, with around 86% found just once. The sample comprised peripheral blood. These receptor sequences come from a man aged 40-50 years with active or convalescent COVID-19.

V is TRBV9 and J is TRBJ2-2; 10 nucleotides align to TRBD2. Unmatched junction bases numbered 2, after V lost 0 bases and J lost 0 bases. CDR1 SGDLS and CDR2 YYNGEE come from the germline V gene. The CDR3 length is 17 residues. CDR3 sequence (DNA): TGTGCCAGCAGCGTAGCTACTAGCGGGGCGAACACCGGGGAGCTGTTTTTT. This codes for CASSVATSGANTGELFF.

The rearrangement joins TRBV2 to TRBJ2-7, with TRBD1 as a possible D gene (6 bases). The CDR3 has 15 residues. Germline V CDR1 and CDR2: SNHLY, FYNNEI. The V and J ends lost 2 bases and 0 bases respectively, with 11 bases between them. The CDR3 DNA sequence: TGTGCCAGCAGTGAACGGGGACATAGCTCCTACGAGCAGTACTTC. This encodes CASSERGHSSYEQYF.

The chain has TRBV6-5 and TRBJ1-4, with unresolved D. Per the germline V gene, CDR1 is MNHEY and CDR2 is SVGAGI. This CDR3 contains 15 residues. Deletions cut 4 bases from V and 0 bases from J, with 9 bases between. The CDR3 spells CASSFTAPTNEKLFF. The CDR3 region has the DNA TGTGCCAGCAGTTTCACAGCACCAACTAATGAAAAACTGTTTTTT.

The rearrangement joins TRBV19 to TRBJ2-6; D is unresolved. Looked up from germline, CDR1 is LNHDA and CDR2 is SQIVND (reference sequence). This CDR3 is 15 amino acids long. Trimming cost V 3 bases and J 2 bases, with 8 bases left between them. CDR3 in amino acids: CASSMEQAGANVLTF. CDR3 sequence (DNA): TGTGCCAGTAGTATGGAGCAAGCTGGGGCCAACGTCCTGACTTTC.

The CDR3 DNA reads TGTGCCAGCAGCCAAGGACAGGGTCTTGGAAACACCATATATTTT. It yields the protein CASSQGQGLGNTIYF. The chain is built from TRBV14 and TRBJ1-3, with 7 bases identical to TRBD1. The CDR3 consists of 15 residues. Trimming took 1 base from V and 3 from J; bases not matched to a gene: 3. Looked up from germline, CDR1 is SGHDN and CDR2 is FVKESK.

The chain couples TRBV10-3 to TRBJ1-3, with a tentative D call TRBD1 (5 bases). The CDR3 is made up of 14 amino acids. Germline V CDR1 and CDR2: ENHRY, SYGVKD. Trimming took off 8 bases at V and 4 bases at J, with 15 bases between the two ends. CDR3 in amino acids: CAIWQGANGNTIYF. CDR3 DNA sequence: TGTGCCATCTGGCAGGGCGCAAACGGAAACACCATATATTTT.

V and J are TRBV7-9 and TRBJ1-1; the D gene is possibly TRBD1 (6 bases). Germline loops: CDR1 SEHNR, CDR2 FQNEAQ (reference sequence). The V end lost 2 bases, the J end lost 4 bases, and 11 bases lay between the germline ends. The CDR3 is 14 residues long. For the CDR3, the DNA is TGTGCCAGCAGCTTAAACAGGGAAGGCACTGAAGCTTTCTTT. Its protein product is CASSLNREGTEAFF.

The chain uses TRBV27 and TRBJ2-3, with TRBD1 matching over 9 bases. Germline-derived CDR1 and CDR2 are MNHEY and SMNVEV (reference sequence). The CDR3 spans 14 residues. After removal of 8 bases from V and 0 bases from J, the junction contained 3 bases not matched to a gene. The CDR3 here is CASSGTGSTDTQYF. Here the CDR3 DNA reads TGTGCCAGCTCCGGGACAGGGAGCACAGATACGCAGTATTTT.

The chain employs TRBV29-1 and TRBJ1-1, with 7 bases identical to TRBD1. V shed 4 bases, J shed 0 bases, and the junction held 5 bases outside the gene matches. In germline, CDR1 is SQVTM, CDR2 ANQGSEA. The CDR3 spans 14 residues. This chain's CDR3 is CSVGLQGMNTEAFF. CDR3 sequence (DNA): TGCAGCGTTGGTCTACAGGGGATGAACACTGAAGCTTTCTTT.

The rearrangement joins TRBV25-1 to TRBJ2-7, with TRBD2 identical over 7 bases. Trimming removed 2 bases from V and 3 bases from J; junction bases left unmatched: 13. Germline CDR1 is MGHDK and CDR2 is SYGVNS. The CDR3 totals 17 residues. The CDR3 bases are TGTGCCAGCAGTGAACCCTATCCAAGCGGGGCTCACTACGAGCAGTACTTC. Protein sequence: CASSEPYPSGAHYEQYF.

The gene calls are TRBV18 and TRBJ1-3; maybe TRBD1 (5 bases). Germline V gene data show CDR1 as KGHSH and CDR2 as LQKENI. V was shortened by 7 bases and J by 1 base, with 11 bases between the two germline ends. The CDR3 loop spans 14 amino acids. CDR3 sequence reads: CASYLGASGNTIYF. As DNA, the CDR3 is TGTGCCAGCTACCTAGGGGCGTCTGGAAACACCATATATTTT. The full variable domain, completed using reference TRBV18 and TRBJ1-3, is NAGVMQNPRHLVRRRGQEARLRCSPMKGHSHVYWYRQLPEEGLKFMVYLQKENIIDESGMPKERFSAEFPKEGPSILRIQQVVRGDSAAYFCASYLGASGNTIYFGEGSWLTVV.

This clone appeared a few times. The chain joins TRBV11-2 to TRBJ2-1; D not resolved. The germline V gene encodes CDR1 SGHAT and CDR2 FQNNGV. CDR3 length equals 13 residues. V lost 3 bases to trimming and J lost 14 bases, with 17 bases between them. This CDR3 reads CASSLAKSRAKFF. The CDR3 region has the DNA TGTGCCAGCAGCTTGGCCAAATCCCGTGCCAAGTTCTTC.

The chain uses TRBV4-1 and TRBJ1-5; 10 nucleotides align to TRBD1. There are 16 residues in the CDR3. V shed 0 bases, J shed 6 bases, and the junction held 5 bases outside the gene matches. Germline-derived CDR1 and CDR2 are MGHRA and YSYEKL. In DNA, the CDR3 is TGCGCCAGCAGCCAAGAGGGACAGGGGTTCGGTCAGCCCCAGCATTTT. This translates into CASSQEGQGFGQPQHF.

J is TRBJ2-6 and V is TRBV4-1; 7 bases line up with TRBD1. CDR3 length: 18 residues. With V trimmed by 3 bases and J by 1 base, 9 bases remained unmatched. Germline CDR1 MGHRA, CDR2 YSYEKL. The CDR3 protein is CASSHPAGGTSGANVLTF. The CDR3 coding sequence is TGCGCCAGCAGCCACCCGGCAGGGGGAACTTCTGGGGCCAACGTCCTGACTTTC.

In its sample, this clone was seen a few times. The rearrangement joins TRBV3-1 (or the pseudogene TRBV3-2) to TRBJ2-2; possible D gene TRBD2, 5 bases. The CDR3 has 15 residues. Looked up from germline, CDR1 is LGHDT and CDR2 is YNNKEL (reference sequence). The V end lost 1 base, the J end lost 8 bases, and 14 bases lay between the germline ends. This chain's CDR3 is CASSQGALAVGELFF. The CDR3 DNA sequence: TGTGCCAGCAGCCAAGGTGCGCTAGCAGTTGGGGAGCTGTTTTTT.

A single count supports this clone. This chain joins TRBV7-2 and TRBJ2-1, with 8 positions matching TRBD2. There are 16 residues in the CDR3. The V gene end was trimmed by 0 bases and the J gene end by 4 bases; junction bases not matched to a gene: 5. CDR1 and CDR2 (germline): SGHTA, FQGNSA. The CDR3 coding sequence is TGTGCCAGCAGCTTAGCCGGGGGACTAGGATACAATGAGCAGTTCTTC. It is translated as CASSLAGGLGYNEQFF.

A few counts support this clone. CDR3 residues: CASSTDRGPYEQYF. CDR3 sequence (DNA): TGTGCCAGCAGCACGGACAGGGGACCCTACGAGCAGTACTTC. The genes are TRBV7-2 and TRBJ2-7; 9 bases agree with TRBD1. CDR1 SGHTA and CDR2 FQGNSA come from the germline V gene. V lost 5 bases and J lost 2; bases outside the gene matches: 4. The CDR3 runs to 14 residues.

The CDR3 region is CASSSRGLANTEAFF. The DNA for the CDR3 is TGTGCCAGCAGTTCCCGAGGGTTGGCGAACACTGAAGCTTTCTTT. The chain couples TRBV6-5 to TRBJ1-1; D ambiguous. This CDR3 is 15 amino acids long. Germline values: CDR1 MNHEY, CDR2 SVGAGI. V dropped 4 bases and J dropped 1 base, with 13 bases sitting between them.

This chain connects TRBV5-3 to TRBJ1-2, with D hard to call. TRBV5-3 is noted as an ORF with a role that remains uncertain. V was shortened by 5 bases and J by 4 bases, with 21 bases between the two germline ends. The CDR3 is 16 amino acids. CDR3 DNA: TGTGCCAGAAGACCCACTACTCCGGTTCATGCCTATGGCTACACCTTC. It translates to CARRPTTPVHAYGYTF.